The rows below give T cell receptor beta chains drawn from one sample of a study of cytomegalovirus exposure and HLA in healthy donors. Repertoires were generated with immunoSEQ multiplex PCR, while TCRdb's copy carries only in-frame clones and drops some. The repertoire holds about 120,000 clones, with roughly 80% as singletons. Sequencing was carried out using PBMCs. These receptors originate from a young man in good health and CMV-seronegative. CDR3s include the opening cysteine and the closing phenylalanine or tryptophan. D genes are given only for firm matches. Clone size is not always given. Where it is, it says once, few, many or a class for expanded clones.

J gene,clone size,V gene,D gene,CDR3 protein,CDR3 DNA
TRBJ1-3,-,TRBV29-1,-,CSGKGESSGNTIYF,TGCTCGGGGAAGGGGGAAAGCTCTGGAAACACCATATATTTT
TRBJ2-3,-,TRBV19,-,CASSMGLLSGTDTQYF,TGTGCCAGTAGTATGGGACTCCTATCTGGGACAGATACGCAGTATTTT
TRBJ1-5,-,TRBV28,TRBD1,CATQGQGSSVNSNQPQHF,TGTGCCACCCAAGGACAGGGGTCCTCAGTCAATAGCAATCAGCCCCAGCATTTT
TRBJ2-5,-,TRBV5-1,-,CASSTTPAGGQETQYF,TGCGCCAGCAGCACTACCCCGGCAGGAGGCCAAGAGACCCAGTACTTC
TRBJ2-1,once,TRBV28,-,CASSLPTYNEQFF,TGTGCCAGCAGTTTACCCACCTACAATGAGCAGTTCTTC
TRBJ2-7,once,TRBV11-2,TRBD1,CASRIGARGHYEQYF,TGTGCCAGCAGGATCGGGGCCAGGGGGCACTACGAGCAGTACTTC
TRBJ2-3,-,TRBV5-1,-,CASSLEEDSTDTQYF,TGCGCCAGCAGCTTGGAGGAGGACAGCACAGATACGCAGTATTTT
TRBJ2-5,few,TRBV29-1,-,CSVSGAWETQYF,TGCAGCGTTTCAGGGGCGTGGGAGACCCAGTACTTC
TRBJ2-7,-,TRBV21-1,-,CASSNTNSSYEQYF,TGTGCCAGCAGCAATACCAACTCCTCCTACGAGCAGTACTTC
TRBJ2-5,-,TRBV10-2,-,CASSEWPAGDQETQYF,TGCGCCAGCAGTGAGTGGCCAGCGGGCGACCAAGAGACCCAGTACTTC
TRBJ2-3,-,TRBV29-1,-,CSAVGQPLNSDTQYF,TGCAGCGCTGTGGGACAACCACTAAATTCAGATACGCAGTATTTT
TRBJ2-1,-,TRBV5-1,TRBD2,CASSLQGTSSYNEQFF,TGCGCCAGCAGCTTGCAAGGGACTAGCTCCTACAATGAGCAGTTCTTC
TRBJ2-1,-,TRBV10-3,TRBD1,CAISGGQANYNEQFF,TGTGCCATCAGTGGGGGACAGGCGAACTACAATGAGCAGTTCTTC
TRBJ2-7,-,TRBV9,-,CASSVADGGIYEQYF,TGTGCCAGCAGCGTAGCAGATGGGGGGATTTACGAGCAGTACTTC
TRBJ2-2,-,TRBV12-5,-,CASGLVTDYTDTGELFF,TGTGCTAGTGGTTTGGTCACGGACTACACCGACACCGGGGAGCTGTTTTTT
TRBJ2-7,-,TRBV27,TRBD1,CASSAGQGAYEQYF,TGTGCCAGCAGTGCTGGACAGGGGGCCTACGAGCAGTACTTC
TRBJ1-2,-,TRBV18,TRBD1,CASSQDRDYGYTF,TGTGCCAGCTCACAGGACAGGGACTATGGCTACACCTTC
TRBJ2-7,few,TRBV5-6,TRBD1,CASSSYGTGSFEQYF,TGTGCCAGCAGTTCTTACGGGACAGGGTCGTTCGAGCAGTACTTC
TRBJ1-5,-,TRBV6-6,TRBD1,CASSPGTGGNQPQHF,TGTGCCAGCAGCCCCGGGACAGGTGGCAATCAGCCCCAGCATTTT
TRBJ2-4,-,TRBV6-1,TRBD1,CASSINRGSKNIQYF,TGTGCCAGCAGTATAAACAGGGGAAGCAAAAACATTCAGTACTTC
TRBJ1-2,-,TRBV4-1,TRBD1,CASSQRTGGDYGYTF,TGCGCCAGCAGCCAACGGACAGGGGGCGACTATGGCTACACCTTC
TRBJ2-7,-,TRBV28,-,CASTFKPYYEQYF,TGTGCCAGCACTTTTAAGCCCTACTACGAGCAGTACTTC
TRBJ1-4,-,TRBV28,TRBD1,CASSYSGQGATNEKLFF,TGTGCCAGCAGTTACTCTGGACAGGGGGCGACTAATGAAAAACTGTTTTTT
TRBJ2-1,-,TRBV6-1,-,CASSGDSPLSSEQFF,TGTGCCAGCAGTGGGGACTCCCCTCTATCGAGCGAGCAGTTCTTC
TRBJ1-3,-,TRBV6-1,-,CASSDTQVFGNTIYF,TGTGCCAGCAGTGATACACAAGTTTTCGGAAACACCATATATTTT
TRBJ2-7,-,TRBV6-5,TRBD1,CASRYTSDRSYEQYF,TGTGCCAGCAGATACACCTCGGACAGGTCGTACGAGCAGTACTTC
TRBJ1-1,-,TRBV4-1,-,CASSPPYRGNTEAFF,TGCGCCAGCAGCCCCCCCTACCGGGGGAACACTGAAGCTTTCTTT
TRBJ1-1,-,TRBV19,-,CASSRGGSYTEAFF,TGTGCCAGTAGTAGGGGGGGCTCGTACACTGAAGCTTTCTTT
TRBJ1-5,once,TRBV7-2,-,CASSPQDGGNQPQHF,TGTGCCAGCAGCCCCCAGGACGGGGGCAATCAGCCCCAGCATTTT
TRBJ1-2,-,TRBV29-1,TRBD1,CSVEGQGAGYTF,TGCAGCGTTGAAGGGCAGGGGGCTGGCTACACCTTC
TRBJ1-1,-,TRBV28,-,CASSLSPDYTEAFF,TGTGCCAGCAGTTTATCCCCGGACTACACTGAAGCTTTCTTT
TRBJ1-6,-,TRBV9,TRBD1,CASSPQDRRNNSPLHF,TGTGCCAGCAGCCCCCAGGACAGGCGTAATAATTCACCCCTCCACTTT
TRBJ1-1,-,TRBV7-3,-,CASSPHPSRNTEAFF,TGTGCCAGCAGCCCCCACCCTAGCCGCAACACTGAAGCTTTCTTT
TRBJ1-5,-,TRBV28,TRBD1,CASSLPGQGAFRNQPQHF,TGTGCCAGCAGTTTACCGGGACAGGGGGCTTTTAGGAATCAGCCCCAGCATTTT
TRBJ1-5,-,TRBV4-2,-,CASSRSGTNPQHF,TGTGCCAGCAGCCGGAGTGGGACAAATCCCCAGCATTTT
TRBJ1-6,-,TRBV6-5,-,CASSSGQIWNSPLHF,TGTGCCAGCAGTTCTGGACAGATATGGAATTCACCCCTCCACTTT
TRBJ1-1,-,TRBV19,-,CASSTRDRGTEAFF,TGTGCCAGTAGTACCCGGGATCGGGGCACTGAAGCTTTCTTT
TRBJ1-1,-,TRBV2,TRBD1,CASSDRQGYTEAFF,TGTGCCAGCAGTGACAGACAGGGATACACTGAAGCTTTCTTT
TRBJ1-3,-,TRBV9,-,CASSPGGNTIYF,TGTGCCAGCAGCCCCGGGGGAAACACCATATATTTT
TRBJ1-3,-,TRBV7-9,TRBD1,CASSLQGAIGNTIYF,TGTGCCAGCAGCCTTCAGGGGGCGATTGGAAACACCATATATTTT
TRBJ1-5,-,TRBV30,-,CAWSTGTGPQHF,TGTGCCTGGAGTACAGGTACTGGGCCCCAGCATTTT
TRBJ2-7,once,TRBV15,TRBD1,CATSSGQGPSYEQYF,TGTGCCACCAGCAGCGGACAGGGGCCCTCCTACGAGCAGTACTTC
TRBJ1-5,-,TRBV4-2,TRBD1,CASSQAFKQGAGSQPQHF,TGTGCCAGCAGCCAAGCTTTCAAACAGGGGGCAGGTAGTCAGCCCCAGCATTTT
TRBJ2-5,-,TRBV27,TRBD2,CASSLSLGGDQETQYF,TGTGCCAGCAGTTTATCGCTTGGGGGGGATCAAGAGACCCAGTACTTC
TRBJ1-1,-,TRBV7-9,-,CSSSNQGLEAFF,TGTTCCAGCAGTAATCAAGGACTTGAAGCTTTCTTT
TRBJ2-3,-,TRBV5-6,TRBD2,CAGGVSRTDTQYF,TGTGCCGGGGGGGTGAGTCGCACAGATACGCAGTATTTT
TRBJ1-5,-,TRBV5-6,-,CASSLRRVPGPKNQPQHF,TGTGCCAGCAGCTTGAGGCGGGTCCCAGGACCAAAGAATCAGCCCCAGCATTTT